This T cell receptor (beta chain) is drawn from a study of T cells in Graves' hyperthyroidism and ophthalmopathy. This CDR3 has 14 residues. Germline loops: CDR1 SGHTA, CDR2 FQGNSA. With 5 bases clipped from V and 2 bases from J, the junction kept 5 bases outside the gene matches. This clonotype was observed a few times. RNA transcripts yielded amplified TCR beta CDR3 regions. HTBI primers were used for first-round RT-PCR of the TCR CDR3. Via MiXCR, TCRdb re-called the multiplex PCR reads, giving one row per CDR3 protein. The sample has about 590,000 distinct CDR3 sequences; about 15% are singletons. Each 10 ml fresh peripheral blood draw supplied the PBMCs.

The sequence was obtained from a woman aged 30 to 39 with Graves' hyperthyroidism. The rearrangement uses TRBV7-2 and TRBJ2-7; TRBD1 aligns across 8 bases. Sequenced sample: blood. CDR3 amino acids: CASSAGGATYEQYF. Here the CDR3 DNA reads TGTGCCAGCAGCGCAGGGGGCGCCACCTACGAGCAGTACTTC.